The T cell receptor (beta chain) under discussion was sequenced for a study of blood T cell repertoires in COVID-19. Study-level information: The study drew acute and convalescent COVID-19 samples from the United States, Italy and Spain. Sources were T cells, B-cell-depleted T cells, or PBMCs; the material itself was cDNA or gDNA.

This clone came up once. Those enrolled in Seattle joined during active infection and were followed longitudinally afterward. Authors' processing steps: Reference gene primer amplification gave nucleated cell count estimates. Some clones are missing from TCRdb's copy, which holds only in-frame ones; the method was immunoSEQ multiplex PCR. V and J calls and clone size come straight from that table; D and trimming were deduced from the DNA. The table shows approximately 70,000 clones, with roughly 90% occurring only once. Trimming removed 9 bases at V and 1 base at J, with 10 bases between. CDR1 is SNHLY, CDR2 FYNNEI, per germline. This CDR3 has 13 residues.

The chain recombines TRBV2 with TRBJ2-4; D may be TRBD1 (6 bases). This TCR derives from a man in his forties with COVID-19, enrolled during active disease. Material for sequencing was peripheral blood. The CDR3 nucleotides read TGTGCCAGTAAGGGGGAGGCCAAAAACATTCAGTACTTC. Protein: CASKGEAKNIQYF. Based on the CDR3 plus reference TRBV2 and TRBJ2-4, the full variable domain is EPEVTQTPSHQVTQMGQEVILRCVPISNHLYFYWYRQILGQKVEFLVSFYNNEISEKSEIFDDQFSVERPDGSNFTLKIRSTKLEDSAMYFCASKGEAKNIQYFGAGTRLSVL.